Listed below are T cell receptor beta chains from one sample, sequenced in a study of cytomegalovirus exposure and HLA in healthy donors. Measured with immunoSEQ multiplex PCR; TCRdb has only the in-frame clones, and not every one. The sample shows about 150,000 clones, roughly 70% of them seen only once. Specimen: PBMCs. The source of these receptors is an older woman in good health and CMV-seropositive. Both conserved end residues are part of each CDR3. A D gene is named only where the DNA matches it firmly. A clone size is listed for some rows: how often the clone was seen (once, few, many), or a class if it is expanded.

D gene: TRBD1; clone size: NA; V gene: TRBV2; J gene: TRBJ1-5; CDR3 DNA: TGTGCCAGCACTACGACAGGGCGAACGGGCAATCAGCCCCAGCATTTT; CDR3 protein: CASTTTGRTGNQPQHF
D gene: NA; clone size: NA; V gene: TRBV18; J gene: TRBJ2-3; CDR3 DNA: TGTGCCAGCTCTCGGGGACTTGATACGCAGTATTTT; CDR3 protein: CASSRGLDTQYF
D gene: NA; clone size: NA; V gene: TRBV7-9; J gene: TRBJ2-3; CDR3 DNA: TGTGCCAGCAGCCAGAGCACAGATACGCAGTATTTT; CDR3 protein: CASSQSTDTQYF
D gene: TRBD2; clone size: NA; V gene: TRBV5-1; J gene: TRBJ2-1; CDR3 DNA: TGCGCCAGCAGCTTAAAGCGGGAGTATGAGCAGTTCTTC; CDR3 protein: CASSLKREYEQFF
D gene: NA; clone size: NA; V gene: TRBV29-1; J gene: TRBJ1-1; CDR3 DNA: TGCAGCGTTTTAAAGGGGGTGAACACTGAAGCTTTCTTT; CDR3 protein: CSVLKGVNTEAFF
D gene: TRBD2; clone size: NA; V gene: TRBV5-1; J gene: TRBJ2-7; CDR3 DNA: TGCGCCAGCAGCTCCTTGGGACTAGCGGGAGGCCCAAGGACCTACGAGCAGTACTTC; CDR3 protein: CASSSLGLAGGPRTYEQYF
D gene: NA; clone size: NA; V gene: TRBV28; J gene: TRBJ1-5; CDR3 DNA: TGTGCCAGCAGACCCCGGTCATATAGCAATCAGCCCCAGCATTTT; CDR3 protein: CASRPRSYSNQPQHF
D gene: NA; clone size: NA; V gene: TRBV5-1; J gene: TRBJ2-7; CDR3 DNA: TGCGCCAGCAGCTTGGCAGGGGATTCCTACGAGCAGTACTTC; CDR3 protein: CASSLAGDSYEQYF
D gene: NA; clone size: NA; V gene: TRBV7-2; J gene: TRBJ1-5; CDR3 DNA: TGTGCCAGCAGCTCAGGGGACGTAAGCAATCAGCCCCAGCATTTT; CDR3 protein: CASSSGDVSNQPQHF
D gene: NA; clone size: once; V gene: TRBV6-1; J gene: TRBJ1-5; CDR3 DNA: TGTGCCAGCAGACGACATGGAAAGGGCAATCAGCCCCAGCATTTT; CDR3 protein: CASRRHGKGNQPQHF
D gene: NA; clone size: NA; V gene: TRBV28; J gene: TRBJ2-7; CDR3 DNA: TGTGCCAGCGTCGGAGGCGTGAAAACCTACGAGCAGTACTTC; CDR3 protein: CASVGGVKTYEQYF
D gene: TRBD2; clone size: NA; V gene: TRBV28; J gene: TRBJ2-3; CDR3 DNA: TGTGCCAGCAGTTTATGGGGGGCTGCGGGAGGGCCAAAAGATACGCAGTATTTT; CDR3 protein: CASSLWGAAGGPKDTQYF
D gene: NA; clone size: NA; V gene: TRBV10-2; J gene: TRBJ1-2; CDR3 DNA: TGCGCCAGCAGTGAGTCGATAAAGGGGAACTACACCTTC; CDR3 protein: CASSESIKGNYTF
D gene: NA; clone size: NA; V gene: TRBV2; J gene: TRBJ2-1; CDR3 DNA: TGTGCCAGCAGCGATAGCGGATTTTACAATGAGCAGTTCTTC; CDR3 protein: CASSDSGFYNEQFF